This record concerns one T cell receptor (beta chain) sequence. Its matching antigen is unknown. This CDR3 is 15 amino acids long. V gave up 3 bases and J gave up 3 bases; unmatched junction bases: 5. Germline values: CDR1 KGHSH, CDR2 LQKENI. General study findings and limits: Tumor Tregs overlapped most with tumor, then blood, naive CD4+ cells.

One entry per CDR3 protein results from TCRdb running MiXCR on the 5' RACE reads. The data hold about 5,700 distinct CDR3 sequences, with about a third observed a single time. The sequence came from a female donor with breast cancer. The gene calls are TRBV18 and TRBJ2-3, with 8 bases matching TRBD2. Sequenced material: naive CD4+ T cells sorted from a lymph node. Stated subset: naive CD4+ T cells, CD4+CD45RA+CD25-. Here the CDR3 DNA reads TGTGCCAGCTCACCGACGGGAGGGCCAACAGATACGCAGTATTTT. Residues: CASSPTGGPTDTQYF.